Listed below are T cell receptor beta chains from one sample, sequenced in a study of blood T cell repertoires in COVID-19. TCRdb's copy holds only in-frame clones and misses some; the assay was immunoSEQ multiplex PCR. The sample consists of 210,000 or so clones, more than 70% of them appearing once. Input material: PBMCs or T cells enriched from blood (not recorded which). The receptor set was obtained from a woman in her thirties or forties with acute COVID-19. Each CDR3 is given with its conserved first and last residue. D genes are given only for firm matches. Some rows have no size entry. The others give once, few or many, or a class for an expanded clone.

clone size	D gene	V gene	J gene	CDR3 protein	CDR3 DNA
NA	NA	TRBV28	TRBJ2-2	CASSSTTPTQELFF	TGTGCCAGCAGTTCAACGACACCAACCCAGGAGCTGTTTTTT
NA	TRBD1	TRBV24-1	TRBJ1-2	CATSDSDRGLKGYTF	TGTGCCACCAGTGATTCCGACAGGGGGCTAAAAGGCTACACCTTC
NA	TRBD2	TRBV6-2/TRBV6-3	TRBJ2-7	CASSPLAGVIEQYF	TGTGCCAGCAGCCCACTAGCGGGAGTAATCGAGCAGTACTTC
NA	TRBD2	TRBV4-3	TRBJ2-7	CASSQGVGAGGYEQYF	TGCGCCAGCAGCCAGGGGGTAGGGGCGGGAGGCTACGAGCAGTACTTC
NA	TRBD1	TRBV10-3	TRBJ2-5	CAIRDREQETQYF	TGTGCCATCAGGGACAGGGAACAAGAGACCCAGTACTTC
NA	TRBD1	TRBV6-1	TRBJ2-3	CASSGRDRGSTDTQYF	TGTGCCAGCAGTGGCCGGGACAGGGGGAGCACAGATACGCAGTATTTT
many	TRBD1	TRBV3-1/TRBV3-2	TRBJ1-1	CASSQRDRNKAFF	TGTGCCAGCAGCCAAAGGGACAGGAATAAAGCTTTCTTT
once	NA	TRBV6-5	TRBJ2-7	CASSYQLVPGYEQYF	TGTGCCAGCAGTTACCAACTAGTCCCGGGATACGAGCAGTACTTC
NA	TRBD2	TRBV6-5	TRBJ2-1	CASTLSGRATGEQFF	TGTGCCAGCACTCTTAGCGGGAGGGCCACCGGTGAGCAGTTCTTC
NA	NA	TRBV29-1	TRBJ1-3	CSVEFGSSGNTIYF	TGCAGCGTTGAATTCGGGTCTAGTGGAAACACCATATATTTT
NA	NA	TRBV30	TRBJ1-2	CAWSKSPANYGYTF	TGTGCCTGGAGTAAGTCGCCAGCTAACTATGGCTACACCTTC
NA	TRBD1	TRBV28	TRBJ1-5	CASSRQGGGNQPQHF	TGTGCCAGCAGCCGACAGGGGGGAGGCAATCAGCCCCAGCATTTT
NA	NA	TRBV28	TRBJ1-6	CASSLRGSLGTSPLHF	TGTGCCAGCAGTTTAAGGGGGAGCCTTGGCACTTCACCCCTCCACTTT
NA	TRBD1	TRBV5-6	TRBJ2-7	CASSSGTGLYEQYF	TGTGCCAGCAGCTCTGGGACAGGACTCTACGAGCAGTACTTC
NA	NA	TRBV14	TRBJ2-3	CASSPRGASLGDTQYF	TGTGCCAGCAGCCCCCGGGGGGCCTCCTTAGGGGATACGCAGTATTTT
NA	TRBD1	TRBV6-5	TRBJ2-7	CATEGDRSYEQYF	TGTGCCACCGAGGGGGACAGGAGCTACGAGCAGTACTTC
NA	NA	TRBV7-8	TRBJ1-2	CASSLVTANYGYTF	TGTGCCAGCAGCTTAGTGACAGCTAACTATGGCTACACCTTC
NA	NA	TRBV19	TRBJ1-1	CASSMGTLGTEAFF	TGTGCCAGTAGTATGGGGACTCTGGGCACTGAAGCTTTCTTT
few	NA	TRBV6-2/TRBV6-3	TRBJ1-2	CASSYSSQAYTF	TGTGCCAGCAGTTACTCGTCGCAGGCCTACACCTTC
NA	TRBD2	TRBV14	TRBJ2-1	CASSQDKGAGGRKFF	TGTGCCAGCAGCCAAGATAAGGGCGCGGGAGGAAGAAAGTTCTTC
NA	NA	TRBV28	TRBJ1-2	CASSPRNELYGYTF	TGTGCCAGCAGTCCGCGGAACGAACTCTACGGCTACACCTTC
few	TRBD1	TRBV29-1	TRBJ1-2	CSGAQGVGDGYTF	TGCAGCGGTGCACAGGGGGTCGGGGATGGCTACACCTTC
NA	TRBD1	TRBV15	TRBJ1-5	CATRARGPVSNQPQHF	TGTGCCACCAGGGCAAGGGGGCCAGTAAGCAATCAGCCCCAGCATTTT
NA	TRBD2	TRBV5-1	TRBJ2-3	CASSPSTSGTPSTDTQYF	TGCGCCAGCAGCCCTTCAACTAGCGGGACCCCTAGCACAGATACGCAGTATTTT
NA	NA	TRBV24-1	TRBJ1-1	CATSDRGGSEAFF	TGTGCCACCAGTGATCGGGGAGGGAGTGAAGCTTTCTTT
NA	NA	TRBV19	TRBJ1-5	CASTFRPGDRSNQPQHF	TGTGCCAGTACCTTCCGTCCGGGGGACCGGAGCAATCAGCCCCAGCATTTT
NA	TRBD2	TRBV6-5	TRBJ2-7	CASSSLSGRAGEQYF	TGTGCCAGCAGCTCCCTCAGCGGGAGGGCCGGGGAGCAGTACTTC
NA	TRBD1	TRBV6-5	TRBJ1-2	CASSWDRNYGYTF	TGTGCCAGCAGTTGGGACAGAAACTATGGCTACACCTTC
NA	TRBD2	TRBV18	TRBJ2-5	CASSTSSGRDSQYF	TGTGCCAGCTCAACCTCGAGCGGGAGGGATTCCCAGTACTTC
few	TRBD1	TRBV7-2	TRBJ2-7	CASSLEGQGVYEQYF	TGTGCCAGCAGCTTAGAGGGACAGGGGGTATACGAGCAGTACTTC
NA	TRBD2	TRBV5-1	TRBJ2-7	CASGLAHSSYEQYF	TGCGCCAGCGGACTAGCCCATAGCTCCTACGAGCAGTACTTC
NA	NA	TRBV7-6	TRBJ2-7	CASSLTQGYEQYF	TGTGCCAGCAGCTTAACTCAGGGGTACGAGCAGTACTTC
NA	TRBD1	TRBV7-2	TRBJ2-2	CASSQRTGRFGELFF	TGTGCCAGCAGTCAACGGACAGGTCGGTTCGGGGAGCTGTTTTTT
NA	NA	TRBV9	TRBJ1-1	CASSPRGLDTEAFF	TGTGCCAGCAGCCCCCGAGGGCTTGACACTGAAGCTTTCTTT
NA	TRBD2	TRBV19	TRBJ2-1	CASNPRGGLAVYNEQFF	TGTGCCAGTAACCCCAGAGGCGGTCTAGCGGTCTACAATGAGCAGTTCTTC
NA	TRBD1	TRBV6-6	TRBJ2-5	CASSYPQGAGETQYF	TGTGCCAGCAGTTACCCGCAGGGGGCGGGGGAGACCCAGTACTTC
NA	TRBD1	TRBV16	TRBJ2-7	CASFPGTGPSQTRGEQYF	TGTGCCAGCTTTCCCGGGACAGGGCCGAGCCAGACTAGGGGCGAGCAGTACTTC
once	TRBD1	TRBV5-4	TRBJ2-7	CASSFAGGYEQYF	TGTGCCAGCAGCTTTGCAGGGGGCTACGAGCAGTACTTC
NA	TRBD2	TRBV27	TRBJ2-7	CASRTAGLAGGKSSYEQYF	TGTGCCAGCAGGACCGCGGGACTAGCGGGGGGAAAGAGCTCCTACGAGCAGTACTTC
NA	TRBD1	TRBV2	TRBJ1-5	CASTKEGQGANQPQHF	TGTGCCAGCACCAAGGAGGGACAGGGGGCGAATCAGCCCCAGCATTTT
few	TRBD2	TRBV5-1	TRBJ2-5	CASSLAGLLEETQYF	TGCGCCAGCAGTCTAGCGGGACTTCTAGAGGAGACCCAGTACTTC
NA	TRBD1	TRBV15	TRBJ1-1	CATDDYRGRMDTEAFF	TGTGCCACCGATGACTACAGGGGGCGCATGGACACTGAAGCTTTCTTT
NA	NA	TRBV11-2	TRBJ2-7	CASSYRTYEQYF	TGTGCCAGCAGTTACAGGACCTACGAGCAGTACTTC
NA	TRBD1	TRBV28	TRBJ1-2	CASSWGTGDYGYTF	TGTGCCAGCAGTTGGGGGACAGGGGACTATGGCTACACCTTC
NA	NA	TRBV25-1	TRBJ1-1	CASSERAGRGRAFF	TGTGCCAGCAGTGAACGCGCGGGGCGGGGCAGGGCTTTCTTT
NA	NA	TRBV10-3	TRBJ1-1	CAISNTGLNTEAFF	TGTGCCATCAGTAACACAGGGCTGAACACTGAAGCTTTCTTT
NA	TRBD1	TRBV19	TRBJ2-1	CASRGTEHYNEQFF	TGTGCCAGTAGAGGGACAGAGCATTACAATGAGCAGTTCTTC
NA	NA	TRBV7-8	TRBJ2-7	CASSPDGGRGNEQYF	TGTGCCAGCAGCCCTGACGGTGGCAGGGGAAACGAGCAGTACTTC
few	TRBD1	TRBV29-1	TRBJ1-5	CSVWETGDQPQHF	TGCAGCGTTTGGGAGACAGGGGATCAGCCCCAGCATTTT
NA	NA	TRBV24-1	TRBJ1-5	CATSVGQFNQPQHF	TGTGCCACCAGTGTAGGACAGTTCAATCAGCCCCAGCATTTT
NA	TRBD2	TRBV10-3	TRBJ2-1	CAISESGGSYNEQFF	TGTGCCATCAGTGAATCGGGGGGCTCCTACAATGAGCAGTTCTTC
few	TRBD1	TRBV2	TRBJ1-5	CASSDSGRGLKPQHF	TGTGCCAGCAGTGATAGTGGCAGGGGGCTAAAGCCCCAGCATTTT
NA	TRBD2	TRBV5-1	TRBJ2-3	CASSLWGGTEADTQYF	TGCGCCAGCAGCTTGTGGGGGGGAACGGAGGCAGATACGCAGTATTTT
NA	TRBD1	TRBV19	TRBJ1-1	CASSPGQGRPEAFF	TGTGCCAGTAGCCCCGGACAGGGGAGGCCTGAAGCTTTCTTT
NA	TRBD1	TRBV3-1/TRBV3-2	TRBJ1-2	CASSLGQAYGYTF	TGTGCCAGCAGCCTTGGACAGGCCTATGGCTACACCTTC
NA	NA	TRBV20-1	TRBJ1-4	CSASWEDGPYNEKLFF	TGCAGTGCTAGTTGGGAGGACGGGCCGTATAATGAAAAACTGTTTTTT
NA	TRBD1	TRBV5-6	TRBJ1-6	CASSRDSPPLHF	TGTGCCAGCAGCCGGGACAGTCCACCCCTCCACTTT
few	TRBD1	TRBV2	TRBJ2-2	CASSGQGGSTGELFF	TGTGCCAGCAGCGGACAGGGCGGATCCACCGGGGAGCTGTTTTTT
NA	TRBD1	TRBV5-5	TRBJ1-1	CASNPGGGILMNTEAFF	TGTGCCAGCAACCCGGGAGGGGGCATTCTAATGAACACTGAAGCTTTCTTT
NA	NA	TRBV7-2	TRBJ1-1	CASSYRSGHPVNTEAFF	TGTGCCAGCAGCTATAGATCGGGACATCCAGTGAACACTGAAGCTTTCTTT